Given below is one T cell receptor (beta chain) in context. No antigen is known for it. This sample is part of a study of cytomegalovirus exposure and HLA in healthy donors. Overall study findings and caveats: The authors excluded some V segments, including TRBV6-2 and TRBV6-3, as indistinguishable.

The PCR employed 60 Vbeta primers together with 13 Jbeta primers. Sequencing used immunoSEQ multiplex PCR; TCRdb keeps in-frame clones, though not all of them. The table includes around 210,000 clones, 85% detected once. The CDR3 runs 12 residues. V dropped 6 bases and J dropped 7 bases, with 12 bases sitting between them. From germline, CDR1 is MRHNA and CDR2 SNTAGT. The TCR was taken from a girl between 2 and 10 years old in good health and CMV-seronegative. The chain joins TRBV6-4 to TRBJ2-5, with D possibly matching TRBD2 (6 bases). The material sequenced was PBMCs. The CDR3 here is CASRGGAWTQYF. CDR3 nucleotide sequence: TGTGCCAGCAGAGGCGGGGCCTGGACCCAGTACTTC.